The clone carrying this T cell receptor (beta chain) was detected a few times. The target antigen is unknown. The data derive from a study of blood T cells in healthy people across ages. A second roughly 7 to 12 cycle PCR used barcoded and J-beta primers. TCRdb processed the 5' RACE reads anew with MiXCR; each CDR3 protein has one entry. In the table there are some 670,000 distinct CDR3 sequences, approximately 52% of which are singletons. Overall study findings and caveats: Naive CD4+ cells and diversity were both higher in long-lived donors than in aged donors.

This receptor was taken from a woman of 80 years or more in good health. The sequenced material came from blood.

The CDR3, as DNA: TGCGCCAGCAGCTTACCAAGCGGGGCAGGTGCCGGGGAGCTGTTTTTT. Amino acids: CASSLPSGAGAGELFF. The rearrangement joins TRBV5-1 to TRBJ2-2; 7 bases map to TRBD2. J was trimmed by 6 bases and V by 2 bases; bases with no gene match: 10. Germline values: CDR1 SGHRS, CDR2 YFSETQ. This CDR3 has 16 amino acids.